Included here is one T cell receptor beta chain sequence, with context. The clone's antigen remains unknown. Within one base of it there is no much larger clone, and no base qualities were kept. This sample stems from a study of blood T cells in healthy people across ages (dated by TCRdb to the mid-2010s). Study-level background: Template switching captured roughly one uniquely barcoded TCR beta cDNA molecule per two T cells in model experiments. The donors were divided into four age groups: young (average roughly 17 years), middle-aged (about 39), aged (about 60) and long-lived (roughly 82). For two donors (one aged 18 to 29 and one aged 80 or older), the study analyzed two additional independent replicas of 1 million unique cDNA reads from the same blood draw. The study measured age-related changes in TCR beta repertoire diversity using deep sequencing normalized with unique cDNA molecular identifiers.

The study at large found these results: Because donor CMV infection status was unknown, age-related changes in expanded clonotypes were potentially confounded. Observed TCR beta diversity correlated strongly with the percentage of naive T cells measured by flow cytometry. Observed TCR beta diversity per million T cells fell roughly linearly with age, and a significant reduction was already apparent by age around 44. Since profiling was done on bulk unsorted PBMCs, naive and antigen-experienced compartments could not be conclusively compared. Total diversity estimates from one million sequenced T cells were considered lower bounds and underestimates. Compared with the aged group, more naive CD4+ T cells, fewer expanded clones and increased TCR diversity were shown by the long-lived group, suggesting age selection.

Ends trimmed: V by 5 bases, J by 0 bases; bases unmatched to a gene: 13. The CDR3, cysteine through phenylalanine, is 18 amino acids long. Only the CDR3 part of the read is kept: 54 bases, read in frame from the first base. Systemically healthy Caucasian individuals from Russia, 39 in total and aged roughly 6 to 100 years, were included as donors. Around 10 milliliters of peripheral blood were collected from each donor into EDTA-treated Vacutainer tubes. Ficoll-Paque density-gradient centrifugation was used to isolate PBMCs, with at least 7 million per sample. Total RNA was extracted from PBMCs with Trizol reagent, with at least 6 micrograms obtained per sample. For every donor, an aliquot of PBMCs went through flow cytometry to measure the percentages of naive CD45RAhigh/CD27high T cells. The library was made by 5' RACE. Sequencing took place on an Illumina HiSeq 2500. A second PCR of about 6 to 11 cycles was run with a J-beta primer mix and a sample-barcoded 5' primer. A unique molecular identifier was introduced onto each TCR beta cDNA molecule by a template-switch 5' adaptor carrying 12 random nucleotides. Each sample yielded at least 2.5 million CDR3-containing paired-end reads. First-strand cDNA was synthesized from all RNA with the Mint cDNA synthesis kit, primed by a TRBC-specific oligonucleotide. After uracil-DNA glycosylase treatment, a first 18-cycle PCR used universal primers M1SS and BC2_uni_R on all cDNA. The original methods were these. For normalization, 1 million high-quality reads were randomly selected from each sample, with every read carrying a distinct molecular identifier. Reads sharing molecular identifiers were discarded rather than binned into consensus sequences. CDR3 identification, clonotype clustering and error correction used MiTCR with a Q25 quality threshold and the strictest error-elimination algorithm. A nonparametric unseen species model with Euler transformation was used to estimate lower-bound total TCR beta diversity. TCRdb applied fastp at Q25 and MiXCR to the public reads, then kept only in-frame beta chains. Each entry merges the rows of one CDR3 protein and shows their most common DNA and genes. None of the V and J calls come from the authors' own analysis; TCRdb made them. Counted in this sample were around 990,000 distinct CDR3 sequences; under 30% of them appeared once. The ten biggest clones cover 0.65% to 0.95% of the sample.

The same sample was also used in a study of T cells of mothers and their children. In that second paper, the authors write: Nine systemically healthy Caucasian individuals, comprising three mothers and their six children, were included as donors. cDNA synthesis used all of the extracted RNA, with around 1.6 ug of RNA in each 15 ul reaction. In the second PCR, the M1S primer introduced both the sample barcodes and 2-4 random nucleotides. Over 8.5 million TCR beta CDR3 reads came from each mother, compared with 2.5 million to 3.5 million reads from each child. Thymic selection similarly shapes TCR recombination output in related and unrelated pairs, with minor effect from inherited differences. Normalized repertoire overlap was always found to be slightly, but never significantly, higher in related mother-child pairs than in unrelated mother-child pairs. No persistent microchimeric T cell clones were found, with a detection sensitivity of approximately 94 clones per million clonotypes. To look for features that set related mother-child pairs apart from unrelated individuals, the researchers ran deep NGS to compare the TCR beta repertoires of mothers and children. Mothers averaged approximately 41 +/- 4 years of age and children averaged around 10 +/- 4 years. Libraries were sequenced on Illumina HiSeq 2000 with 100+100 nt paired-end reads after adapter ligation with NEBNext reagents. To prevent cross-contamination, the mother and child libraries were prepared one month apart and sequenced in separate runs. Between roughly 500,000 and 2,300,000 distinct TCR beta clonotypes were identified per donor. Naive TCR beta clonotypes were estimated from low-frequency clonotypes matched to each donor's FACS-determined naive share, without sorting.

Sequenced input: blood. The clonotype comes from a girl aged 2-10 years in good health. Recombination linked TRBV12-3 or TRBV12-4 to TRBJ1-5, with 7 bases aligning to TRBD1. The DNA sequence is TGTGCCAGCAGTGCAAGGGAGAGGGGGCCGTATAGCAATCAGCCCCAGCATTTT. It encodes CASSARERGPYSNQPQHF.